The 9 T cell receptor beta chains listed next were all sequenced from one sample in a study of radiation and T cells in renal cell carcinoma. Indicated time point: baseline pretreatment blood. Treatment described: 15 Gy SBRT to primary tumor, nephrectomy 4 weeks later. The assay was immunoSEQ multiplex PCR, and TCRdb's table has in-frame clones only and misses some. The table shows 130,000 or so clones, with 88% occurring only once. This sample comprised blood, obtained from a patient whose treatment included radiotherapy and nephrectomy. All receptors come from a woman aged 45-60 years with renal cell carcinoma.

This chain uses TRBV7-2 with TRBJ2-5, with D uncertain. The CDR3 loop spans 16 amino acids. The germline CDR1 and CDR2 sequences are SGHTA and FQGNSA. The V end was cut by 5 bases, the J end by 5 bases, with 21 bases between. The CDR3 protein is CASSLTGRRAGETQYF. CDR3 in DNA: TGTGCCAGCAGCCTGACCGGACGAAGGGCTGGGGAGACCCAGTACTTC.

The chain joins TRBV11-3 to TRBJ2-2; the D is unclear. Per germline, CDR1 SGHNT and CDR2 YENEEA. The CDR3 sequence is 14 residues long. V lost 0 bases to trimming and J lost 5 bases, with 7 bases between them. The CDR3 spells CASSLDSSTGELFF. The CDR3 region has the DNA TGTGCCAGCAGCTTAGATTCCAGTACCGGGGAGCTGTTTTTT. Full variable domain (remainder filled in from reference TRBV11-3 and TRBJ2-2): EAGVVQSPRYKIIEKKQPVAFWCNPISGHNTLYWYLQNLGQGPELLIRYENEEAVDDSQLPKDRFSAERLKGVDSTLKIQPAELGDSAVYLCASSLDSSTGELFFGEGSRLTVL.

A remark on this clone: One junction end disagrees with the germline gene, perhaps due to a read error. CDR3: CASSQGNDRFSSF. The CDR3 DNA reads as TGCGCCAGCAGCCAAGGAAACGATCGCTTCAGCAGCTTC. The chain recombines TRBV4-1 with TRBJ1-2, with D hard to call. This CDR3 contains 13 residues. The V gene's germline CDR1 is MGHRA and CDR2 YSYEKL.

V and J are TRBV11-3 and TRBJ2-5, with TRBD2 matching over 9 bases. Germline V gene sequence: CDR1 SGHNT, CDR2 YENEEA. CDR3 size: 15 residues. Losses at the gene ends were 1 base for V and 5 bases for J; bases not matched to a gene: 5. In nucleotides, the CDR3 is TGTGCCAGCAGCTTAGCCGGGCTAGCGGGGGAGACCCAGTACTTC. This sequence encodes CASSLAGLAGETQYF.

This chain connects TRBV19 to TRBJ1-5; weak D call: TRBD1 (5 bases). Germline CDR1 reads LNHDA; CDR2 reads SQIVND (reference sequence). V lost 1 base and J 5 bases, leaving 9 bases between the germline ends. The CDR3 runs 14 residues. Written as DNA, the CDR3 is TGTGCCAGTAGTATAGGGGGCGTGTATCAGCCCCAGCATTTT. Translated, it gives CASSIGGVYQPQHF.

V and J are TRBV6-6 and TRBJ2-7, with 8 bases aligning to TRBD1. The CDR3 contains 15 residues. CDR1 MNHNY and CDR2 SVGAGI come from the germline V gene (reference sequence). V was pared by 5 bases and J by 4 bases, with 10 bases of the junction left unmatched. In DNA, the CDR3 is TGTGCCAGCAGTCGCCCTCGACAGGGGATATACGAGCAGTACTTC. This encodes CASSRPRQGIYEQYF.

The V and J genes are TRBV6-1 and TRBJ1-2, with unresolved D. The V end lost 4 bases, the J end lost 0 bases, and 12 bases lay between the germline ends. Germline V CDR1 and CDR2: MNHNS, SASEGT. The CDR3 covers 15 residues. The CDR3 DNA sequence: TGTGCCAGCAGTGCGATGAATCCTTCTAACTATGGCTACACCTTC. Its protein is CASSAMNPSNYGYTF.

This rearrangement joins TRBV9 to TRBJ1-4; tentatively, D is TRBD1 (6 bases). CDR1 is SGDLS and CDR2 is YYNGEE in the germline V gene. CDR3 length: 14 residues. The V gene lost 5 bases and the J gene lost 7 bases, with 15 bases spanning the gap. The CDR3 nucleotides read TGTGCCAGCAGTGTTGGGGGCGGGCCTGAAAAACTGTTTTTT. Residues: CASSVGGGPEKLFF.

In DNA form, the CDR3 reads TGTGCCAGCTCACCCGGGACAGGGGTCCCCTACGAGCAGTACTTC. It codes for CASSPGTGVPYEQYF. V usage is TRBV18 and J usage is TRBJ2-7; 10 positions agree with TRBD1. The CDR3 runs 15 residues. Germline trimming cut 3 bases from V and 2 bases from J; bases unmatched to any gene: 4. Germline CDR1 is KGHSH and CDR2 is LQKENI.